The 11 T cell receptor beta chains below all came from one sample that was sequenced in a study of CXCR3-negative and CXCR3-positive naive CD8 T cells. Preparation of TRB cDNA libraries relied on 5' RACE carrying UMI labels. For each CDR3 protein, TCRdb gives one entry from its re-call of the 5' RACE reads, without DNA. The sample has about 130,000 distinct CDR3 sequences. Sequenced: naive CXCR3- CD8+ T cells from blood. This sample's subset: CD45RO-CCR7+CD27+CD95- naive CD8+ T cells lacking CXCR3 (TNR3-). The receptors stem from a human donor in good health. Some clones in this sample may be carry-over from other donors' samples.

This chain joins TRBV9 and TRBJ2-1. This CDR3 has 15 amino acids. Germline V gene sequence: CDR1 SGDLS, CDR2 YYNGEE. CDR3 protein: CASSVVATSYNEQFF. Together with reference TRBV9 and TRBJ2-1, the CDR3 gives the full variable domain: DSGVTQTPKHLITATGQRVTLRCSPRSGDLSVYWYQQSLDQGLQFLIQYYNGEERAKGNILERFSAQQFPDLHSELNLSSLELGDSALYFCASSVVATSYNEQFFGPGTRLTVL.

The genes are TRBV29-1 and TRBJ2-1; TCRdb lists TRBD1, though no DNA is available to test this call. The CDR3 runs to 12 residues. CDR1 is SQVTM and CDR2 is ANQGSEA in the germline V gene. The CDR3 sequence is CSVAGGQGEQFF.

This CDR3 reads CASSSGLGDTEAFF. The chain links TRBV7-3 to TRBJ1-1. Looked up from germline, CDR1 is SGHTA and CDR2 is FQGTGA. CDR3 length: 14 amino acids.

This chain uses TRBV7-9 with TRBJ2-7; TCRdb proposes TRBD2, but this gene call is untestable without DNA. The CDR3 is 16 residues long. Germline V lookup: CDR1 SEHNR, CDR2 FQNEAQ (reference sequence). CDR3 region: CASSLGRGLAAYEQYF.

The chain is built from TRBV29-1 and TRBJ2-7; checking the TCRdb D call of TRBD1 is not possible without DNA. This CDR3 has 12 residues. Germline CDR1 is SQVTM and CDR2 is ANQGSEA. CDR3 in amino acids: CSVEDREYEQYF.

The chain carries TRBV6-2 or TRBV6-3 and TRBJ2-1; TCRdb returns TRBD1, unconfirmable since there is no DNA. This CDR3 contains 13 residues. CDR1 is MNHEY, CDR2 SVGEGT, per germline. The CDR3: CASSNRGYNEQFF.

CDR3 sequence: CASSLTADYEQYF. The rearrangement uses TRBV5-1 and TRBJ2-7. Germline-derived CDR1 and CDR2 are SGHRS and YFSETQ. The CDR3 totals 13 residues.

The genes are TRBV19 and TRBJ2-2; the D call from TCRdb, TRBD1, cannot be confirmed without DNA. This CDR3 is built from 17 residues. CDR1 is LNHDA and CDR2 is SQIVND in the germline V gene (reference sequence). The CDR3 loop is CASSMETGGANTGELFF.

The chain joins TRBV28 to TRBJ2-2. Per germline, CDR1 MDHEN and CDR2 SYDVKM. The CDR3 loop spans 12 amino acids. CDR3 region: CASSYWTGELFF. The whole variable domain, filled in from reference TRBV28 and TRBJ2-2, reads DVKVTQSSRYLVKRTGEKVFLECVQDMDHENMFWYRQDPGLGLRLIYFSYDVKMKEKGDIPEGYSVSREKKERFSLILESASTNQTSMYLCASSYWTGELFFGEGSRLTVL.

CDR3 sequence reads: CASSSLPGGEQYF. The chain uses TRBV9 and TRBJ2-7; lacking DNA, the TRBD1 call made by TCRdb goes unchecked. Germline CDR1 is SGDLS and CDR2 is YYNGEE. The CDR3 is 13 residues long. Combining the CDR3 with reference TRBV9 and TRBJ2-7 gives the whole variable domain DSGVTQTPKHLITATGQRVTLRCSPRSGDLSVYWYQQSLDQGLQFLIQYYNGEERAKGNILERFSAQQFPDLHSELNLSSLELGDSALYFCASSSLPGGEQYFGPGTRLTVT.

The V call is TRBV25-1, the J call TRBJ2-1; TCRdb calls TRBD2, which cannot be checked without DNA. Germline V gene sequence: CDR1 MGHDK, CDR2 SYGVNS. This CDR3 is built from 12 residues. CDR3 amino acids: CASSERGGEQFF.